These 20 T cell receptor beta chains were sequenced from one sample in a study of shared clonotypes between healthy human individuals. Data came from immunoSEQ multiplex PCR; TCRdb stores just in-frame clones and leaves some out. Of about 110,000 clones listed, less than 80% are singletons. Sequenced: memory CD8+ T cells sorted from blood. Subset indicated: CD45RO+ cells pooled with CCR7-negative TemRA cells. The receptors shown here come from a woman aged 25 to 39 in good health.

The chain employs TRBV6-1 and TRBJ2-7; 9 bases align to TRBD1. Germline-derived CDR1 and CDR2 are MNHNS and SASEGT. The CDR3 consists of 15 residues. V lost 4 bases, J lost 1 base, and 5 bases stayed unmatched. The CDR3 DNA is TGTGCCAGCAGTGTAATAGGACAGGGGTCCTACGAGCAGTACTTC. This sequence encodes CASSVIGQGSYEQYF.

Only one count was recorded for this clone. J is TRBJ2-2 and V is TRBV27; D uncertain. V lost 1 base and J lost 1, with 7 bases in between. CDR3 length: 15 amino acids. Germline CDR1 MNHEY, CDR2 SMNVEV (reference sequence). CDR3 residues: CASSLYAENTGELFF. For the CDR3, the DNA is TGTGCCAGCAGTTTATATGCAGAGAACACCGGGGAGCTGTTTTTT.

This chain joins TRBV7-6 and TRBJ2-7; a weak D match, TRBD1 (6 bases). The V and J ends lost 5 bases and 2 bases respectively, with 7 bases between them. Germline CDR1 and CDR2: SGHVS and FNYEAQ. The CDR3 runs to 12 residues. The CDR3 DNA follows: TGTGCCAGCAGCACAGGGCCCTACGAGCAGTACTTC. It is translated as CASSTGPYEQYF.

Details on this clone: The limits of the CDR3 on the DNA are not certain, so only TCRdb's listed CDR3 is given. This chain uses TRBV6-6 with TRBJ2-1; TRBD1 is the table's D call, not checked against the DNA. CDR1 and CDR2 from the germline V gene are MNHNY and SVGAGI (reference sequence). The CDR3 sequence runs 15 residues, both termini included. The CDR3: CASSSSDRAPNEQFF.

This clone was counted ten times or more. The chain joins TRBV23-1 to TRBJ1-3; D ambiguous. TRBV23-1 falls under the ORF class, with uncertain function. The CDR3 length is 14 residues. Trimming left V 8 bases short and J 4 bases short, with 15 bases between. CDR3 sequence reads: CASRIHNGGNTIYF. The CDR3 DNA is TGCGCCAGCCGGATCCATAACGGAGGAAACACCATATATTTT.

The chain uses TRBV6-1 and TRBJ2-7, with TRBD1 as a possible D gene (6 bases). The V end was cut by 3 bases, the J end by 5 bases, with 11 bases between. Germline assignment: CDR1 MNHNS and CDR2 SASEGT. The length of the CDR3 is 13 residues. The CDR3 is CASSEWTENEQYF. The DNA for the CDR3 is TGTGCCAGCAGTGAGTGGACAGAGAACGAGCAGTACTTC.

The chain links TRBV28 to TRBJ2-7, with D perhaps matching TRBD2 (6 bases). The V gene's germline CDR1 is MDHEN and CDR2 SYDVKM. The CDR3 consists of 15 residues. Trimming removed 2 bases at V and 1 base at J, with 12 bases between. The CDR3 is CASSLKSGVSYEQYF. CDR3 in DNA: TGTGCCAGCAGTTTAAAGTCGGGGGTTTCCTACGAGCAGTACTTC.

A few counts support this clone. The chain combines TRBV11-2 with TRBJ2-7; 7 nucleotides agree with TRBD2. Trimming cost V 1 base and J 3 bases; bases outside gene matches: 6. The CDR3 is made up of 15 amino acids. Per the germline V gene, CDR1 is SGHAT and CDR2 is FQNNGV. CDR3 protein: CASSLGGGTHYEQYF. Written as DNA, the CDR3 is TGTGCCAGCAGCTTAGGGGGAGGGACGCACTACGAGCAGTACTTC. Together with reference TRBV11-2 and TRBJ2-7, the CDR3 gives the full variable domain: EAGVAQSPRYKIIEKRQSVAFWCNPISGHATLYWYQQILGQGPKLLIQFQNNGVVDDSQLPKDRFSAERLKGVDSTLKIQPAKLEDSAVYLCASSLGGGTHYEQYFGPGTRLTVT.

The chain employs TRBV4-2 and TRBJ2-3; D is possibly TRBD2 (5 bases). The V gene's germline CDR1 is LGHNA and CDR2 YNFKEQ. The CDR3 consists of 16 residues. Trimming pared 1 base from V and 3 bases from J, leaving 14 bases between. The CDR3 DNA reads TGTGCCAGCAGCCAAGTTGGAGCGGAAATGACAGATACGCAGTATTTT. Its translation: CASSQVGAEMTDTQYF.

The chain employs TRBV11-2 and TRBJ2-1; the D gene is possibly TRBD2 (6 bases). Germline CDR1 and CDR2: SGHAT and FQNNGV. The ends were cut back, 2 bases at V and 12 bases at J, with 14 bases in the middle. CDR3 length equals 13 residues. The CDR3 reads CASSLSKRVGQFF. For the CDR3, the DNA is TGTGCCAGCAGCTTAAGCAAGCGGGTCGGGCAGTTCTTC.

This clone came up a few times. The rearrangement links TRBV9 to TRBJ2-7; 10 nucleotides align to TRBD2. The CDR3 consists of 13 residues. CDR1 is SGDLS and CDR2 is YYNGEE in the germline V gene. The junction had 4 bases not matched to a gene; V was cut back by 4 bases and J by 6 bases. The CDR3 nucleotides read TGTGCCAGCAGCCTTAGCGGGAGGAGCGAGCAGTACTTC. Protein product: CASSLSGRSEQYF.

This clone came up once. The rearrangement links TRBV28 to TRBJ1-5; D is perhaps TRBD1 (6 bases). The CDR3 loop spans 20 amino acids. CDR1 is MDHEN, CDR2 SYDVKM, per germline. Trimming cost V 4 bases and J 4 bases, with 29 bases left between them. The CDR3 sequence: CASSSPLRITAGAANQPQHF. Written as DNA, the CDR3 is TGTGCCAGCAGTTCCCCACTTAGGATCACGGCAGGGGCAGCAAATCAGCCCCAGCATTTT.

This chain connects TRBV30 to TRBJ1-1; no clear D. V shed 3 bases and J shed 1 base, with 9 bases lying between them. CDR1 and CDR2 from the germline V gene are GTSNPN and SVGIG (reference sequence). The length of the CDR3 is 13 residues. The CDR3 loop is CAWSKFGNTEAFF. CDR3 DNA: TGTGCCTGGAGCAAATTCGGGAACACTGAAGCTTTCTTT.

This chain joins TRBV28 and TRBJ2-1; D may correspond to TRBD1 or TRBD2 (5 bases each). CDR1 and CDR2 (germline): MDHEN, SYDVKM. The CDR3 runs 15 residues. Trimming cost V 6 bases and J 5 bases, with 17 bases left between them. The CDR3 spells CASRHPGPPNNEQFF. The CDR3 nucleotides are TGTGCCAGCAGGCACCCGGGACCACCTAACAATGAGCAGTTCTTC.

The chain has TRBV7-9 and TRBJ1-5; D is uncertain. The CDR3 loop spans 12 amino acids. The germline V gene encodes CDR1 SEHNR and CDR2 FQNEAQ (reference sequence). Trimming removed 4 bases from V and 5 bases from J, with 6 bases in between. The CDR3 is CASSSDYQPQHF. CDR3 DNA: TGTGCCAGCAGCTCTGATTATCAGCCCCAGCATTTT.

The CDR3 nucleotides are TGTGCCAGCTCCGACAGGGCTGGAAACACCATATATTTT. This sequence encodes CASSDRAGNTIYF. The chain combines TRBV28 with TRBJ1-3; 7 bases match TRBD1. CDR3 length: 13 amino acids. J was trimmed by 2 bases and V by 8 bases; bases with no gene match: 3. Germline-derived CDR1 and CDR2 are MDHEN and SYDVKM.

This clone has more than one count but fewer than ten. Here the CDR3 DNA reads TGTGCCAGCAGCCTCAGCGGGATCTCCTACAATGAGCAGTTCTTC. This sequence encodes CASSLSGISYNEQFF. The chain uses TRBV7-6 and TRBJ2-1, with 7 bases identical to TRBD2. Germline V lookup: CDR1 SGHVS, CDR2 FNYEAQ. Trimming cost V 5 bases and J 0 bases; bases outside gene matches: 4. This CDR3 is 15 amino acids long.

This clone has a handful of counts. The chain joins TRBV6-1 to TRBJ1-5; D unresolved. The germline V and J ends were trimmed by 3 bases and 1 base, with 10 bases remaining between them. Germline V gene data show CDR1 as MNHNS and CDR2 as SASEGT. The CDR3 has 15 residues. The CDR3 sequence: CASSEGTGSNQPQHF. The CDR3 coding sequence is TGTGCCAGCAGTGAGGGCACCGGGAGCAATCAGCCCCAGCATTTT.

The chain has TRBV5-5 and TRBJ1-1; no firm D call. Germline V gene lookup returns CDR1 SGHKS and CDR2 YYEKEE (reference sequence). The CDR3 covers 13 residues. V dropped 0 bases and J dropped 8 bases, with 11 bases sitting between them. CDR3 protein: CASSLALLREAFF. The CDR3, as DNA: TGTGCCAGCAGCTTGGCCTTACTCAGAGAAGCTTTCTTT.

The V gene is TRBV28, the J gene TRBJ2-1; TRBD2 is a possible D gene (5 bases). CDR3 length: 17 residues. Trimming stripped 4 bases from V and 1 base from J, with 17 bases between. Germline V gives CDR1 MDHEN, CDR2 SYDVKM. CDR3 sequence (DNA): TGTGCCAGCAGTTATGTTTTGGGGAGAAGATCCTACAATGAGCAGTTCTTC. Encoded protein: CASSYVLGRRSYNEQFF.